This TCR beta chain is drawn from a study of cytomegalovirus exposure and HLA in healthy donors. As for this clone: The antigen is not known.

A multiplex PCR was run with 60 Vbeta primers and 13 Jbeta primers. Libraries were prepared by immunoSEQ multiplex PCR; TCRdb keeps only in-frame clonotypes and omits some of them. Of over 150,000 clones in the sample, around two thirds were seen once. Study-wide findings and caveats: Reports showed the classifier diagnosing cytomegalovirus status with high specificity and sensitivity.

Germline CDR1 is SGHRS and CDR2 is YFSETQ. The CDR3 has 15 residues. J lost 2 bases, V lost 5 bases, and 5 bases had no gene match. V gene TRBV5-1 combines with J gene TRBJ2-3; 10 nucleotides line up with TRBD2. This receptor was obtained from a man aged 45 to 65 in good health and CMV-seronegative. The material sequenced was PBMCs. The CDR3 loop is CASRLSGGDTDTQYF. The CDR3, as DNA: TGCGCCAGCAGACTCAGCGGGGGGGACACAGATACGCAGTATTTT. The whole variable domain, remainder taken from reference TRBV5-1 and TRBJ2-3, is KAGVTQTPRYLIKTRGQQVTLSCSPISGHRSVSWYQQTPGQGLQFLFEYFSETQRNKGNFPGRFSGRQFSNSRSEMNVSTLELGDSALYLCASRLSGGDTDTQYFGPGTRLTVL.